This TCR beta chain was identified during a study of cytomegalovirus exposure and HLA in healthy donors. V was trimmed by 6 bases and J by 0 bases, leaving 6 bases between them. CDR1 and CDR2 from the germline V gene are MNHEY and SMNVEV (reference sequence). The CDR3 is made up of 13 amino acids. The study's findings and limits: Segments of the TCR beta V type were, in most cases, productive about 90% or about 30% of the time in an earlier analysis.

Remarks on this clone: Antigen: not known.

The PCR had 60 Vbeta and 13 Jbeta primers. Assay used: immunoSEQ multiplex PCR; TCRdb lists only in-frame clones, some missing. The repertoire has 130,000 or so clones, around 80% of them found once; the top ten carry about 3.2%. This TCR was sampled from a man between 18 and 29 years old in good health and CMV-seropositive. The sequenced material came from PBMCs. The chain recombines TRBV27 with TRBJ1-5; D is unclear. The CDR3 nucleotides are TGTGCCAGCAGCTTTAATAGCAATCAGCCCCAGCATTTT. Translating it yields CASSFNSNQPQHF.